The TCR beta chain under discussion was sequenced for a study of T cells in Graves' hyperthyroidism and ophthalmopathy (dated by TCRdb to 2018 to 2020). In terms of the full investigation: Peripheral blood samples were taken at the time of initial diagnosis, prior to any treatment. Prospective prediction of ophthalmopathy was tested in an independent validation cohort consisting of some 18 hyperthyroidism patients and approximately 16 patients who later progressed to ophthalmopathy. In addition, the study compared T-cell repertoires in thyroid tissue and in blood from roughly six Graves' hyperthyroidism patients. After sampling, hyperthyroidism patients received methimazole starting at 30 mg daily, and ophthalmopathy patients received high-dose intravenous methylprednisolone. TCR Vbeta CDR3 sequencing of approximately 140 peripheral blood samples (under 45 ophthalmopathy, roughly 72 hyperthyroidism and around 17 progressor patients) is reported in the paper. The roughly 99 discovery patients were divided at random into training and test sets in a 7:3 ratio. To identify distinguishing TCR V-J signatures, a discovery cohort of about 100 patients was used, comprising some 43 with Graves' ophthalmopathy and approximately 58 with stable Graves' hyperthyroidism.

In the ophthalmopathy patients, disease was moderately to severely active, with a Clinical Activity Score of 3 or more, a NOSPECS grade of 4 or more, and a duration of less than 3 months. Patients with uncontrolled infections, other autoimmune diseases, pregnancy or lactation were excluded. Clinical symptoms, serum thyroxine and TRAb, thyroid ultrasound, and orbital computed tomography formed the basis for the diagnoses. PBMCs were isolated from 10 ml of fresh peripheral blood by Ficoll-Paque density gradient centrifugation. Trizol reagent was used to extract total RNA, and RNA quality was then checked on an Agilent 2100 Bioanalyzer. This clonotype has at least ten counts. Its antigen is not yet known. No much larger clone exists at a distance of one base, and base qualities are not known. The TCR beta CDR3 regions were amplified from RNA transcripts. The first round of RT-PCR for the TCR CDR3 was performed with the HTBI primer set and the Qiagen OneStep RT-PCR kit. The libraries were constructed in a second round of multiplex PCR and then size-selected and purified. Libraries were sequenced paired-end with 100 bp reads on an Illumina HiSeq2000. The original methods were these. SOAPnuke was used to process the raw data, throwing out any read that contained adapters or uncalled bases, had a mean Phred below 15, or lacked an exact constant-primer or identifier match. COPE v1.2.5 was used to merge the high-quality paired reads, and each unique nucleotide sequence was defined as a clonotype. MiTCR v1.1 was used to align the clonotypes against IMGT TRBV, TRBD and TRBJ reference segments. The analysis included only V-J combinations with a frequency above 0.0001, which together covered more than 98% of the repertoires. The TCS score was defined as the ratio of F50 (clonal expansion) to E x V (chaos), calculated using BLOSUM62-based TCRdist between CDR3 peptides within each V-J. Welch's t-statistics and random forest reduced roughly 540 V-J features to 10 to 15, which were used in a naive Bayes classifier (R e1071). The raw public data were reprocessed by TCRdb itself: fastp quality trimming at Q25, MiXCR clonotype calling, in-frame beta chains only. Identical CDR3 protein sequences are pooled into one entry, listed with their most common genes and DNA. The V and J calls and clone size are TCRdb's, not the authors'. Here the sample has hundreds of thousands of distinct CDR3 sequences; nearly 20% occur a single time. Of the sample, approximately 50% falls within the top ten clones.

On the study overall, not on this receptor specifically: No statistical method was used to set the sample size in advance, and investigators knew the group allocation. In validation, progression to ophthalmopathy was predicted by the model with 65% to 71% sensitivity and 72% to 85% specificity, a median of roughly 6.4 months before onset. A 13 V-J signature model separated ophthalmopathy from stable hyperthyroidism, with about 88% sensitivity and roughly 82% specificity in cross-validation and 80%/75% in testing. Most expanded thyroid clonotypes (frequency above 0.001) were also detected in blood, suggesting blood repertoires may reflect thyroid immune responses.

The source of this sequence is a man aged 40-49 years with Graves' ophthalmopathy. Sequencing was done on a sample of blood.

DNA sequence: TGTGCCTGCCTGGGACAGAACACTGAAGCTTTCTTT. Translated, it reads CACLGQNTEAFF. The V gene is TRBV30 and the J gene is TRBJ1-1; D gene: possibly TRBD1, on 6 matching bases. The V and J ends are trimmed by 6 bases and 1 base, leaving 9 bases between them. Its CDR3 holds 12 amino acids, cysteine through phenylalanine. Here the CDR3 DNA is all that survives: 36 bases in frame from base 1. CDR1 is given as GTSNPN and CDR2 as SVGIG, both from the germline V gene (reference sequence).